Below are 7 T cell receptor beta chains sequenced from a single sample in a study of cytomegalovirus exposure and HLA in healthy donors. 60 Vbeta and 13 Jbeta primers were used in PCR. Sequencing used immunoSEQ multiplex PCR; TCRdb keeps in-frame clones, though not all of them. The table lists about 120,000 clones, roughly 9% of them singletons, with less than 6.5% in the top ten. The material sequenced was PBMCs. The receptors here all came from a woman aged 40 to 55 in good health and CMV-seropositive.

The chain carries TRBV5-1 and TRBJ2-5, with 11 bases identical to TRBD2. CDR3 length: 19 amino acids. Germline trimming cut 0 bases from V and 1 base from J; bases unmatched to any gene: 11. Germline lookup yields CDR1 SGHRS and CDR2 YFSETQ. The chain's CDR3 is CASSLAPRLAGGFQETQYF. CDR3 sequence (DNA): TGCGCCAGCAGCTTGGCCCCTCGGCTAGCGGGGGGCTTCCAAGAGACCCAGTACTTC.

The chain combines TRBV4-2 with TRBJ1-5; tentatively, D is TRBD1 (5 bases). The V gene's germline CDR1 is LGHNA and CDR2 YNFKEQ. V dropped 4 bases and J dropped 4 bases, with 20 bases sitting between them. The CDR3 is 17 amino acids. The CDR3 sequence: CASSPSGGRGSNQPQHF. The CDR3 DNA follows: TGTGCCAGCAGCCCATCCGGTGGGAGGGGCAGTAATCAGCCCCAGCATTTT.

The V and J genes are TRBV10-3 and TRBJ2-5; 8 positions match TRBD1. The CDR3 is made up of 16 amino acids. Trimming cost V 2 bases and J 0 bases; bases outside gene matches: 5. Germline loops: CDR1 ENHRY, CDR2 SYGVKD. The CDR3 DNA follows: TGTGCCATCAGTGAGACCGGGACAGGTTACCAAGAGACCCAGTACTTC. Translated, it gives CAISETGTGYQETQYF.

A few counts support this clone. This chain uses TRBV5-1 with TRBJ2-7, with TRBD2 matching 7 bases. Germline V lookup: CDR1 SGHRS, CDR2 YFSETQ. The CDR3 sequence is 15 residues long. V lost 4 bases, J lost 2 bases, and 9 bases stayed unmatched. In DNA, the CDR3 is TGCGCCAGCAGCCCCCAGCGGGACCCCACCTACGAGCAGTACTTC. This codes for CASSPQRDPTYEQYF. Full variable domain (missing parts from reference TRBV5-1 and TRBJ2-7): KAGVTQTPRYLIKTRGQQVTLSCSPISGHRSVSWYQQTPGQGLQFLFEYFSETQRNKGNFPGRFSGRQFSNSRSEMNVSTLELGDSALYLCASSPQRDPTYEQYFGPGTRLTVT.

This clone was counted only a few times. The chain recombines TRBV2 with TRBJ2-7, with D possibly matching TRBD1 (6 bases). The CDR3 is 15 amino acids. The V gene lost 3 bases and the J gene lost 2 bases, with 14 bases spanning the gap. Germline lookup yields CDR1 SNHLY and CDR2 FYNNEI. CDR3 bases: TGTGCCAGCAGTGACAGGACAGCTATTGCCTACGAGCAGTACTTC. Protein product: CASSDRTAIAYEQYF.

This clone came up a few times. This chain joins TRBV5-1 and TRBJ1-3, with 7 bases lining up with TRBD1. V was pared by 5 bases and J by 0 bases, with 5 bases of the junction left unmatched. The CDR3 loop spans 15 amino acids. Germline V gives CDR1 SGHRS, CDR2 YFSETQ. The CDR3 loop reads CASRGTESSGNTIYF. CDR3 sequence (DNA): TGCGCCAGCAGGGGGACAGAAAGCTCTGGAAACACCATATATTTT. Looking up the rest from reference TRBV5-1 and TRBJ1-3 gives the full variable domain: KAGVTQTPRYLIKTRGQQVTLSCSPISGHRSVSWYQQTPGQGLQFLFEYFSETQRNKGNFPGRFSGRQFSNSRSEMNVSTLELGDSALYLCASRGTESSGNTIYFGEGSWLTVV.

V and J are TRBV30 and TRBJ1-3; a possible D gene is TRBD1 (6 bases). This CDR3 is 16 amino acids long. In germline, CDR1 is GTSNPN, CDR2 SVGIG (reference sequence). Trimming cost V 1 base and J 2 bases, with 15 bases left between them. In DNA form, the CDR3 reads TGTGCCTGGAGTGGCGGCCAGGGGAGAACTGGAAACACCATATATTTT. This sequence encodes CAWSGGQGRTGNTIYF.